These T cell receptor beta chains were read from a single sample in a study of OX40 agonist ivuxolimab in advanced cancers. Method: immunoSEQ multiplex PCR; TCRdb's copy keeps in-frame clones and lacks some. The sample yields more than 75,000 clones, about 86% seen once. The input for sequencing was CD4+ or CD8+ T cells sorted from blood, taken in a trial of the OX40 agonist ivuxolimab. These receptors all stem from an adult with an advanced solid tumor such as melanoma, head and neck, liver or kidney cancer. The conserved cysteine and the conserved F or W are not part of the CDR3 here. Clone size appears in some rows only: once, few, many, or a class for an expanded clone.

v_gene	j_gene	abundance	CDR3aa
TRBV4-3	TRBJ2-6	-	ASSQQGATGANVLT
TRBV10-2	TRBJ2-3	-	ASSAGGPPADTQY
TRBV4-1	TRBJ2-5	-	ASSQDHRGETQY
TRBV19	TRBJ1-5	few	ATNGGRNNQPQH
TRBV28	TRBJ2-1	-	ASSYLADSYNEQF
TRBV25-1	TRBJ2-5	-	ASSEQGAGRY
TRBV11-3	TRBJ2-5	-	ASSPSGRWGETQY
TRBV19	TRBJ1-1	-	ASSIYSQGAGTEAF
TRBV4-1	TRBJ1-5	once	ASSQGREPQH
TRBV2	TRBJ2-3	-	ASSTGQGATDTQY
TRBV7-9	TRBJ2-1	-	ASSLARWGVAQGNEQF
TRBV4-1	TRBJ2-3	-	ASSHLYRGSTDTQY
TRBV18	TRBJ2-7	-	ASSPRTGGTEEQY
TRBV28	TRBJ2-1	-	ASNAGSYNEQF
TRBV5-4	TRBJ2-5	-	ASSSRQGVKQETQY
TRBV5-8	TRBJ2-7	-	ASSSGTGAYEQY
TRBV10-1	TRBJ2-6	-	ASSSPGSGANVLT
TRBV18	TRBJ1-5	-	ASSPTRGWGGSNQPQH
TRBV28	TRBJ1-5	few	ASSSPGQGANQPQH
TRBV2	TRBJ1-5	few	ASSAQGTNNQPQH
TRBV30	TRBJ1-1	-	AWSGVLNTEAF
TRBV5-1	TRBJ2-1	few	ASRSSGGGMEEQF
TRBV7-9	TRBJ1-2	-	ASSPQDRDGYT
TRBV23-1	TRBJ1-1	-	ASPTGEGAGPTNTEAF
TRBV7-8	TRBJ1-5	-	ASAHGGQGLIQPQH
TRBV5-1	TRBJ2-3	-	ASSTGQGADTQY
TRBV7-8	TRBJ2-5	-	ASSLSRDRLWLSQY
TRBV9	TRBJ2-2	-	ASSDLGGKNTGELF
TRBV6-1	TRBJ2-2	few	ASSEGRYGVALTGELF
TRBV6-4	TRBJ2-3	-	ASSPRDRGRNTQY
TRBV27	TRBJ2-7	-	ASTTWRGPYAEQY
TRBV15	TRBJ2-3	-	ATSRDNRGADTQY
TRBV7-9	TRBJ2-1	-	ASSFDRGSHNEQF
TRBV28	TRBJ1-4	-	ASNDRGRLGEKLF
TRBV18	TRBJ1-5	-	ASSPGTGLNQPQH
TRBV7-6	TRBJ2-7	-	ASSLARTRDEQY
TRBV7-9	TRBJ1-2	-	ASSQSGITGGYGYT
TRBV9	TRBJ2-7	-	ASSETGEFYEQY
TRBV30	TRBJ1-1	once	AWRARGFSRGLNTEAF
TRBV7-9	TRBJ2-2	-	ACRTANTGELF
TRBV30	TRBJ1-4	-	ACIEGAHDATNEKLF
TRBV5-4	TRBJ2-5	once	ASSSGTNRRVETQY
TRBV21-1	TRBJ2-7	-	ASSTIRDSSYEQY
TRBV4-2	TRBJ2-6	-	ASSPPATSGGFRSGANVLT
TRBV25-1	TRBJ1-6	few	ASSEWRAGNYSPLH
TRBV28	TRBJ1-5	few	ASSPGQSTYSNQPQH
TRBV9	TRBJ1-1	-	ASSGRTGVTEAF
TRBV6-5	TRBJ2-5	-	ASSSTAGTQETQY
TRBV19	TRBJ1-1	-	ASSIAPGRSNTEAF
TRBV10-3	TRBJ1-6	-	AISEGGSSYNSPLH
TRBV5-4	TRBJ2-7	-	ASSGRTSGRLEQY
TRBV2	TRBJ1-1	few	ASTKTASEAF
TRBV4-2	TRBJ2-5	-	ASSQGSQETQY